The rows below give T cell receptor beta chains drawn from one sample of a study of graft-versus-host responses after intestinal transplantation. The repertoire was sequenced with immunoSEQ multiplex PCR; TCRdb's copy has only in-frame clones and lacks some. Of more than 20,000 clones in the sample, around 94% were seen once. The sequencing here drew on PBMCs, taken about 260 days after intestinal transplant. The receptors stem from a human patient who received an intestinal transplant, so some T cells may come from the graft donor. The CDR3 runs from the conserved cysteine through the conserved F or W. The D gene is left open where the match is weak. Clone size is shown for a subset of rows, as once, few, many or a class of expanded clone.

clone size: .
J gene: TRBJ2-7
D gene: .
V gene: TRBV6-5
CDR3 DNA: TGTGCCACCGGGCGGAATGAGTACGAGCAGTACTTC
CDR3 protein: CATGRNEYEQYF

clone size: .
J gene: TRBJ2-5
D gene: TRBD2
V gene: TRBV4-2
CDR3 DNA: TGTGCCGGCAGCCAAGAGGGCGGGGGGGCAGAGACCCAGTACTTC
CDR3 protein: CAGSQEGGGAETQYF

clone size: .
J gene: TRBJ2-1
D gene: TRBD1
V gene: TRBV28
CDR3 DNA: TGTGCCAGCAGAGGGACAGGGGTCCCCTCCTCCTACAATGAGCAGTTCTTC
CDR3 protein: CASRGTGVPSSYNEQFF

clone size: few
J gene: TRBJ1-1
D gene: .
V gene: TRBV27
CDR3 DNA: TGTGCCAGCAGTCCCCGGAGCCTAACGGGGGCTTTCTTT
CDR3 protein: CASSPRSLTGAFF

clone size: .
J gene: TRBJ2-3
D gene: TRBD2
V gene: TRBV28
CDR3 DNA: TGTGCCAGCAGTTTAAAGGGACTAGCGGGAGGAATAGATACGCAGTATTTT
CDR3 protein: CASSLKGLAGGIDTQYF

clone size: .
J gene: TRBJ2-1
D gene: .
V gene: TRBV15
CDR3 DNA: TGTGCCACCAGCTTGGACACCTACAATGAGCAGTTCTTC
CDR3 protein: CATSLDTYNEQFF

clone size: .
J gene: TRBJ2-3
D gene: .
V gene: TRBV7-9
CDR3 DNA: TGTGCCAGCAGCTTAGAGGTGACAGGCACAGATACGCAGTATTTT
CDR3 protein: CASSLEVTGTDTQYF

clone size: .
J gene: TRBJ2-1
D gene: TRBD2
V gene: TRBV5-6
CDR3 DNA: TGTGCCAGCAGCTTGGAGTCTAGCGGATACTACAATGAGCAGTTCTTC
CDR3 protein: CASSLESSGYYNEQFF

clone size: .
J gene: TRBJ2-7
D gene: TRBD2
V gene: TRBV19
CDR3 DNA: TGTGCCAGTAGTACCCAGCCCGGGACTAGCTCCTACGAGCAGTACTTC
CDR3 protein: CASSTQPGTSSYEQYF

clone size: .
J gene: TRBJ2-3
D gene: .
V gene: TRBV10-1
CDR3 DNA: TGCGCCAGCAGGAGGGACTCCACAGATACGCAGTATTTT
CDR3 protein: CASRRDSTDTQYF

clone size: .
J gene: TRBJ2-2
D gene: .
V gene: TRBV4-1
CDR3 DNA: TGCGCCAGCAGCCAAGAACATCCCGCCACCGGGGAGCTGTTTTTT
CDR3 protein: CASSQEHPATGELFF

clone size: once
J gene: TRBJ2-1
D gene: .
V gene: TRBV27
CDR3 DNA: TGTGCCAGCAGTTTGTTCAATGAGCAGTTCTTC
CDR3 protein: CASSLFNEQFF

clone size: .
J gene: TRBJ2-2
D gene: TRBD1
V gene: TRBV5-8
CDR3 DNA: TGTGCCAGCAGCTTGATCGGCTCCAGGGGGACCGGGGAGCTGTTTTTT
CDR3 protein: CASSLIGSRGTGELFF

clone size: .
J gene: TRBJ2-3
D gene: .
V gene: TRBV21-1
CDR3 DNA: TGTGCCAGCAGCAAACGCCGGGGACTAGCGGGAGAGGGAGGCACAGATACGCAGTATTTT
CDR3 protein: CASSKRRGLAGEGGTDTQYF

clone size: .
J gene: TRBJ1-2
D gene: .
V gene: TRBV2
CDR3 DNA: TGTGCCAGCAGTGAAGAAACTATGGGGAGTGGTGGCTACACCTTC
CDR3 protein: CASSEETMGSGGYTF

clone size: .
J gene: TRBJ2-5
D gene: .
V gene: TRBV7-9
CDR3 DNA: TGTGCCAGCAGCTTAAGGGTCGGGCCCGGGGAGACCCAGTACTTC
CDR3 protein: CASSLRVGPGETQYF

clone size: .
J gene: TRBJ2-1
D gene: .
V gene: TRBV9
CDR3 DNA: TGTGCCAGCACCCCAGGGGAGGCTAGCTGGGCCAATGAGCAGTTCTTC
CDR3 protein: CASTPGEASWANEQFF

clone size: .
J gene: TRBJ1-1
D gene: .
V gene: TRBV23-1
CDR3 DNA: TGCGCCAGCAGTCTACCAAGTCCGATTAAGGGGACTGAAGCTTTCTTT
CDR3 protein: CASSLPSPIKGTEAFF

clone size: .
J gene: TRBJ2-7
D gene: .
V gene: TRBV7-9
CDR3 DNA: TGTGCCAGCAGTGAGCCAGGACCGCTCTTCTACGAGCAGTACTTC
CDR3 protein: CASSEPGPLFYEQYF

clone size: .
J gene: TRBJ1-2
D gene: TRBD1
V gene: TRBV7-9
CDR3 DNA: TGTGCCAGCAGCACCCGACAGGGAGCCCTTCTTTGGGGCTACACCTTC
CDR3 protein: CASSTRQGALLWGYTF

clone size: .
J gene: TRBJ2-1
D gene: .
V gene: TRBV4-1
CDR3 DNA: TGCGCCAGCAGCCAAGAAACTAGTAACTGGGCAAACCACCTCAACCCGGGAGAGCAGTTCTTC
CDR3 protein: CASSQETSNWANHLNPGEQFF

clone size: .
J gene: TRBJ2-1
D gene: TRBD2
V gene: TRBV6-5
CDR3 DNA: TGTGCCAGCAGTTACTTACTAGCGGGGAATGAGCAGTTCTTC
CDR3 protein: CASSYLLAGNEQFF

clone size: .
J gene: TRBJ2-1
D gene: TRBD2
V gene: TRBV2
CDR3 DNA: TGTGCCAGCAAGCGGGAGTCCTACAATGAGCAGTTCTTC
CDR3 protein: CASKRESYNEQFF

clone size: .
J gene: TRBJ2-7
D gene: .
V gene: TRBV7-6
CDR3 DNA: TGTGCCAGCAGCTCCCCACCACGTGGGGGGATGCCCTACGAGCAGTACTTC
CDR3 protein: CASSSPPRGGMPYEQYF

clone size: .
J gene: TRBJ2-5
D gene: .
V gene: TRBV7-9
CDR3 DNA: TGTGCCAGCGTCCTAGATCGGGGAGAGACCCAGTACTTC
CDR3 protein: CASVLDRGETQYF

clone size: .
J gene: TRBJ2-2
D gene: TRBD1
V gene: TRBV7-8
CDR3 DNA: TGTGCCAGCAGCTTCGTCCAGGGGGCCGGGGAGCTGTTTTTT
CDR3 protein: CASSFVQGAGELFF

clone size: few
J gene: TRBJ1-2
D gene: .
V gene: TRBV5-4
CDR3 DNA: TGTGCCAGCAGCCCTGGACCTGCTGGCTACACCTTC
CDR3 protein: CASSPGPAGYTF